The TCR beta chain under discussion was sequenced for a study of cytomegalovirus exposure and HLA in healthy donors (dated by TCRdb to 2016 to 2017). A note on the overall study: An earlier analysis of some 600 of the donors reported 276 Gb of sequence data and 90 million to 120 million unique TCR beta sequences obtained from 150 million to 200 million T cells. An early release covering 550 to 700 HLA-typed donors comprised about 300 gigabases of sequencing data and about 90 million unique TCR sequences. Of the 300 to 500 genotyped donors, roughly 80% were placed in the genetic ancestry cluster associated with self-reported Caucasian donors. The study was designed to test whether signatures of past pathogen exposure could be identified by cataloging public T cell receptors. The study used immunosequencing to profile the T cell repertoires of 666 subjects and linked those repertoires to cytomegalovirus serostatus. A separate validation cohort of 100 to 150 different subjects was used in addition to the approximately 670-subject first cohort. To predict cytomegalovirus infection status, the study combined high-throughput TCR immunosequencing, statistical association of individual TCRs with disease status, and machine learning. A later analysis re-examined previously published TCR beta repertoires from 610 or so donors and added high-resolution HLA genotyping to investigate patterns of TCR occurrence. The later analysis used no new phenotypic data to find candidate immune exposures, relying instead on TCR beta sequences and their occurrence across donors. In an earlier analysis of 550 to 700 of the donors, high-throughput TCR beta sequencing was used to judge whether each TCR beta V gene segment behaved as functional or pseudogenic. Donor age, sex, ethnicity and CMV serostatus were collected together with the repertoire data. Genome-wide SNP genotypes for about 65% of the 666 donors were used in a later genetic analysis, which treated that subset as a discovery cohort. Every repertoire in the discovery cohort had been generated on one and the same sequencing platform. HLA typing included class I and class II loci at four-digit resolution. The number of donors typed differed by locus, with roughly 629-640 for A, B, C, DRB1 and DQB1, 522 for DQA1, over 600 for DPA1, and 400 to 490 for DPB1. Because of strong linkage in the cohort, four or five DR-DQ haplotypes were treated as single units for association and clustering. Across approximately 400 genotyped donors of the cohort, an average of about 250,000 unique TCR beta nucleotide sequences per donor were sequenced, and around 20% of those sequences were non-productive. The full study reports these points: Roughly uniform sequencing depth across donors was assumed in presence/absence analyses, although this assumption may not hold. In a later analysis, several top co-occurrence clusters were reported to appear linked to parvovirus B19, influenza, CMV and Epstein-Barr virus. When HLA alleles, especially DR and DQ, strongly co-occurred, TCR associations were difficult to assign to individual alleles. According to a later analysis, most CMV-associated TCR beta chains appeared to be HLA-restricted, and the HLA associations seemed to be driven largely by CMV exposure. Linkage disequilibrium might explain the correlated functional status among segregating V segments, but an unknown experimental factor could not be excluded. Most TCR sequences were seen in very few donors, while some public TCRs were found in many individuals. The study listed 150 to 200 TCR beta chains as associated with cytomegalovirus. Because HLA typing was missing for some donors at each locus, association tests included only the typed subset. In a later analysis, the rate of TCR association differed among HLA loci, with DRB1 alleles having the most associated TCRs and HLA-C alleles having the fewest. It was suggested by the authors that the approach could potentially be generalized to other disease states and immunological phenotypes. In a later genetic analysis, fewer N-insertions in productive TCRs were reported among donors in an Asian-associated ancestry cluster than the roughly 700-donor mean. Because counts were too low, about 18 rarely observed V segments, including chromosome 9 orphons, were excluded from the earlier analysis of several hundred of the donors. In a later analysis, HLA-associated TCR beta chains were found to be more clonally expanded and to have lower generation probabilities than equally common non-associated chains. The classifier was reported to diagnose cytomegalovirus status with high specificity and sensitivity in both the original cohort and the validation cohort. V-gene and J-gene trimming of TCR beta chains was associated with a missense DCLRE1C variant in a later genetic analysis, and the association was replicated in an independent cohort. A group of highly shared sequence variants was considered likely to be a technical artifact of the sequencing pipeline. Some IMGT-functional V segments, including TRBV6-2 and TRBV6-3, could not be distinguished by the 87-base-pair reads and were therefore excluded. In an earlier analysis of about 550 of the donors, most TCR beta V segments were observed in productive rearrangements about 87% or about 30% of the time, broadly matching IMGT annotations. CMV serostatus was the only immune exposure information available for the cohort. This cohort had only TCR beta chains sequenced, and the lack of alpha or paired-chain data limited which features could be detected. Three of the identified cytomegalovirus-associated TCR beta chains were confirmed in vitro to be specific for cytomegalovirus antigens. A further reported finding was that TCR beta sequences accurately predicted the HLA-A and HLA-B alleles for most subjects in the first cohort. In a later analysis, more than 15,000 TCR beta sequences were associated with specific HLA alleles at a false discovery rate of 0.05.

The cohort was made up of hundreds of healthy bone marrow donors. At the time of sampling, all cohort members were nominally healthy, though unrecorded immune exposures were likely present. The donor tested CMV seropositive and was one of the 289 seropositive cohort members. A peripheral blood sample was provided by each donor, and peripheral blood mononuclear cells were used for TCR beta sequencing. Genomic DNA extraction from the blood cell samples was performed with the Qiagen DNeasy Blood Extraction Kit. The receptor library was made with the immunoSEQ multiplex PCR assay. A mixture of 60 forward primers for TCR Vbeta segments and 13 reverse primers for TCR Jbeta segments was used in the multiplex PCR. The CDR3 region of rearranged TCR beta genes was amplified from genomic DNA with a multiplex PCR assay. The Illumina HiSeq System was used to sequence the amplified TCR beta libraries as 87-base-pair reads. The authors' pipeline ran thus. In a later analysis, roughly 80 million unique TCR beta chains were counted across the roughly 610 repertoires, and roughly 10 million of these chains were shared by at least two donors. Raw reads were error-corrected and collapsed into unique sequences with a nearest-neighbor algorithm that merged closely related sequences to remove PCR and sequencing errors. Alignment of CDR3 sequences to IMGT reference sequences was used to assign V, D and J gene segments. For a sequence to be retained, at least a six-nucleotide match to both a V gene segment and a J gene segment was required. Rearrangements were classified as productive when the CDR3 lacked stop codons and remained in frame with V and J, and all other rearrangements were classified as non-productive. CDR3 was defined by IMGT convention, running from the second conserved V-encoded cysteine to the conserved J-encoded phenylalanine. In an earlier analysis of 500 to 650 of the donors, sequences lacking an unambiguous match to a single V gene segment were excluded. An earlier analysis of approximately 590 of the donors called V segments functional above 56.7% productive rearrangements and segregating when the between-donor standard deviation exceeded 5%. A statistical classification framework was built for diagnosing cytomegalovirus status from the catalog of TCR beta chain sequences. A later analysis assigned V and J genes by comparing TCR nucleotide sequences with IMGT/GENE-DB human TR gene sequences. In a later analysis, CDR3 sequences and most-parsimonious VDJ recombination scenarios were assigned using the TCRdist pipeline. In a later analysis, every TCR beta chain was defined by the combination of its CDR3 amino acid sequence and its V-gene family, and reads without a unique V-gene family were dropped. A later analysis removed 500 to 650 highly shared, low-generation-probability nucleotide sequences to deal with suspected cross-contamination and a sequencing artifact. In a later analysis, a clonal expansion index was calculated for each public chain from normalized within-repertoire ranks of inferred template counts. Generation probabilities in a later analysis came from a VDJ recombination model fitted to out-of-frame rearrangements, and those results were checked against IGoR. In a later analysis, TCR-TCR, TCR-HLA and TCR-CMV co-occurrence was scored with hypergeometric tests, and a repertoire-size bias correction was applied to TCR pairs. To estimate false discovery rates, a later analysis permuted the HLA or CMV assignments 20 times. In a later analysis, co-occurring TCRs were grouped with DBSCAN, and TCRdist sequence similarity was added when clustering was performed within HLA-allele-positive subsets. Repertoires with fewer than 30,000 or more than 120,000 public chains were left out of co-occurrence clustering, as were a handful of repertoires with anomalous nucleotide sharing. In its TCRdb copy, this immuneACCESS table keeps in-frame sequences only and misses some clones. Where compared with another copy, unresolved V genes explain less than half of these, and the others have no known cause. For V, J and clone size, that table is used; D and trimming come from the DNA. A total of about 120,000 clones appear in this sample, roughly 70% of them only once. 2.9% of the sample rests with the top ten.

Turning to this clone: What this receptor recognizes is not known. Base qualities were left out, and no much larger clone turns up one base away.

Trimming removed 2 bases from V and 3 bases from J, leaving 12 bases between the germline ends. CDR1 SGHRS and CDR2 YFSETQ were looked up in the germline V gene. There are 15 amino acids in the CDR3, from cysteine to phenylalanine inclusive. Only the CDR3 portion is preserved as DNA: 45 bases, with reading frame beginning at the first base. This clonotype was obtained from a woman aged 40 to 50 in good health and CMV-seropositive. The sample taken for sequencing was PBMCs. The V and J segments used are TRBV5-1 and TRBJ1-5; TRBD1 is possibly the D segment (6 matching bases). The CDR3 amino acid sequence is: CASSFTGGVNQPQHF. The nucleotide sequence is TGCGCCAGCAGCTTTACGGGGGGCGTCAATCAGCCCCAGCATTTT.